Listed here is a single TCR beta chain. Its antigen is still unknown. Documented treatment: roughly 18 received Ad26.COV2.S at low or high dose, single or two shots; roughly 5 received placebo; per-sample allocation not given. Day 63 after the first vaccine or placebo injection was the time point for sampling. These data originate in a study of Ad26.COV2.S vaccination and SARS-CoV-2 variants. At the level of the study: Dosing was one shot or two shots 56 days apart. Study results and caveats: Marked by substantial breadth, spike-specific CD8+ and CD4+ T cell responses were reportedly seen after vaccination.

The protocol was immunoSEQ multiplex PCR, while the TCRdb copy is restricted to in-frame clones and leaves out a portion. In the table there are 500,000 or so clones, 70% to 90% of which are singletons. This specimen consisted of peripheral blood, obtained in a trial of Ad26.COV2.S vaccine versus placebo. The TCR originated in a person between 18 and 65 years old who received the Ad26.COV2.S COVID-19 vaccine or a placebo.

CDR3 protein: CASSLSGRARFF. The CDR3 DNA reads TGTGCCAGCAGCCTGAGCGGGAGGGCGCGGTTCTTC. The chain has TRBV7-8 and TRBJ2-1; 10 positions match TRBD2. J lost 15 bases, V lost 5 bases, and 7 bases had no gene match. The CDR3 has 12 amino acids. Germline V gives CDR1 SGHVS, CDR2 FQNEAQ.